This T cell receptor (beta chain) originates from a study of CD8 T cells in cerebrospinal fluid in Alzheimer's disease. Study observations and caveats: Healthy subjects less often had a clone of at least 3% than Alzheimer's patients.

The CDR3 runs to 14 residues. Germline loops: CDR1 SGHDT, CDR2 YYEEEE. Considering frequency, this clonotype is medium-sized (0.01 to 0.1%). Its antigen remains unknown. Each CDR3 protein gets one entry in TCRdb, which reprocessed the 10x single-cell sequencing reads and gives no DNA. The ten top clones account for around 18%, within a sample of 1,000 to 1,500 distinct CDR3 sequences. The rearrangement uses TRBV5-6 and TRBJ2-7. The sequence was obtained from a human donor with Parkinson's disease. Input material: cerebrospinal fluid. The CDR3 sequence is CASSLAGDSYEQYF.